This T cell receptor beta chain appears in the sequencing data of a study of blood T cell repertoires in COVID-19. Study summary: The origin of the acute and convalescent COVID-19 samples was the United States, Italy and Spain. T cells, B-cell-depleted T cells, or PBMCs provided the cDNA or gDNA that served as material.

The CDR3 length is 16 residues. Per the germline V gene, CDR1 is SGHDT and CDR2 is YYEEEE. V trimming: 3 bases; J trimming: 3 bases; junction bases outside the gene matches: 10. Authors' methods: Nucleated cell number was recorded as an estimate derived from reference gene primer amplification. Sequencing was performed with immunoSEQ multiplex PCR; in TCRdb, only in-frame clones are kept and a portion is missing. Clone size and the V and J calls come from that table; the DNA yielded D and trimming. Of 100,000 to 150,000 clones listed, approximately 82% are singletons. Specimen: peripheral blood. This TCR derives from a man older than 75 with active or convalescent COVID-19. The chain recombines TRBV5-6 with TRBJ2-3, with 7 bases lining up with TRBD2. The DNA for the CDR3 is TGTGCCAGCAGCTGGTATATCGGGGGGAGAACAGATACGCAGTATTTT. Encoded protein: CASSWYIGGRTDTQYF.